Listed here are 20 T cell receptor beta chains from one sample, sequenced in a study of T cell responses to AZD1222 COVID-19 vaccine. Clones were sequenced by immunoSEQ multiplex PCR, and TCRdb holds only the in-frame ones, with some missing. The sample lists under 150,000 clones, about 93% occurring once. The specimen was peripheral blood, collected on day 0 of AZD1222 vaccination. The receptors originated from an adult in good health.

The chain is built from TRBV5-6 and TRBJ1-1; D uncertain. V lost 2 bases and J lost 0, with 8 bases in between. Germline V lookup: CDR1 SGHDT, CDR2 YYEEEE. This CDR3 region has 14 residues. The CDR3, as DNA: TGTGCCAGCAGCTTAACTGGACTGAACACTGAAGCTTTCTTT. Translated, it gives CASSLTGLNTEAFF. Using reference TRBV5-6 and TRBJ1-1 for the parts outside the CDR3, the full variable domain is DAGVTQSPTHLIKTRGQQVTLRCSPKSGHDTVSWYQQALGQGPQFIFQYYEEEERQRGNFPDRFSGHQFPNYSSELNVNALLLGDSALYLCASSLTGLNTEAFFGQGTRLTVV.

This clone was detected only once. The V call is TRBV7-9, the J call TRBJ1-1; 9 nucleotides match TRBD1. Germline CDR1 and CDR2: SEHNR and FQNEAQ (reference sequence). CDR3 length: 14 residues. With V trimmed by 5 bases and J by 5 bases, 6 bases remained unmatched. The CDR3 DNA reads as TGTGCCAGCAGCCCAGGGACAGGGCGAACTGAAGCTTTCTTT. Protein: CASSPGTGRTEAFF.

This clone was recorded once. The V and J genes are TRBV9 and TRBJ1-2, with D hard to call. This CDR3 is built from 13 residues. Trimming pared 0 bases from V and 5 bases from J, leaving 8 bases between. Germline loops: CDR1 SGDLS, CDR2 YYNGEE. DNA of the CDR3: TGTGCCAGCAGCGTAGCCGTGGGGTATGGCTACACCTTC. It yields the protein CASSVAVGYGYTF.

V gene TRBV30 combines with J gene TRBJ1-4; D might be TRBD1 (5 bases). Germline-derived CDR1 and CDR2 are GTSNPN and SVGIG (reference sequence). The CDR3 has 23 amino acids. Trimming took off 0 bases at V and 7 bases at J, with 39 bases between the two ends. Here the CDR3 DNA reads TGTGCCTGGAGTGTACGCGGGACCAGCAGACCCCCAGTTACGGTAATCCAGGGTGAAAAACTGTTTTTT. Translation: CAWSVRGTSRPPVTVIQGEKLFF.

Only one count was recorded for this clone. The chain has TRBV9 and TRBJ2-3; TRBD1 matches 7 bases. Germline V gives CDR1 SGDLS, CDR2 YYNGEE. The CDR3 is 16 residues long. Trimming took 0 bases from V and 6 from J; bases not matched to a gene: 10. For the CDR3, the DNA is TGTGCCAGCAGCGTAGGCCCCAGGGGGATCAGGGATACGCAGTATTTT. This translates into CASSVGPRGIRDTQYF.

Points on this clone: The sample carries other DNA sequences with the same CDR3. V is TRBV7-8 and J is TRBJ2-7; TRBD1 aligns across 8 bases. The CDR3 length is 14 residues. Germline CDR1 reads SGHVS; CDR2 reads FQNEAQ. V lost 5 bases and J lost 3; bases outside the gene matches: 6. The CDR3 protein is CASSPTGAGYEQYF. Written as DNA, the CDR3 is TGTGCCAGCAGCCCGACAGGGGCCGGCTACGAGCAGTACTTC.

The CDR3 sequence: CAIRPSFQGSAGELFF. The CDR3 bases are TGTGCCATCAGACCCTCTTTCCAGGGGAGTGCCGGGGAGCTGTTTTTT. The genes are TRBV10-3 and TRBJ2-2; D possibly corresponds to TRBD1 (6 bases). Germline V gives CDR1 ENHRY, CDR2 SYGVKD. CDR3 size: 16 residues. V lost 6 bases to trimming and J lost 6 bases, with 20 bases between them.

The chain links TRBV6-4 to TRBJ1-2; 8 bases agree with TRBD1. Looked up from germline, CDR1 is MRHNA and CDR2 is SNTAGT. Losses at the gene ends were 6 bases for V and 5 bases for J; bases not matched to a gene: 5. The CDR3 loop spans 13 amino acids. The CDR3 region is CASRPGQAYGYTF. The CDR3 nucleotides read TGTGCCAGCAGGCCGGGACAGGCTTATGGCTACACCTTC.

V and J are TRBV5-4 and TRBJ2-1, with D perhaps assigned TRBD1 or TRBD2 (6 bases each). The CDR3 extends over 13 amino acids. Germline V gene data show CDR1 as SGHNT and CDR2 as YYREEE (reference sequence). The V gene lost 1 base and the J gene lost 10 bases, with 12 bases spanning the gap. The CDR3 reads CASSLRGQLEQFF. The CDR3 nucleotides read TGTGCCAGCAGCTTGCGGGGGCAACTCGAGCAGTTCTTC. The whole variable domain, filled in from reference TRBV5-4 and TRBJ2-1, reads ETGVTQSPTHLIKTRGQQVTLRCSSQSGHNTVSWYQQALGQGPQFIFQYYREEENGRGNFPPRFSGLQFPNYSSELNVNALELDDSALYLCASSLRGQLEQFFGPGTRLTVL.

The gene calls are TRBV5-1 and TRBJ2-7, with 9 bases aligning to TRBD1. V shed 7 bases, J shed 4 bases, and the junction held 9 bases outside the gene matches. CDR1 is SGHRS and CDR2 is YFSETQ in the germline V gene. The CDR3 runs 14 residues. Written as DNA, the CDR3 is TGCGCCAGCTCGACGACAGGGGGAGATTACGAGCAGTACTTC. Its protein product is CASSTTGGDYEQYF. The variable domain in full, with the rest retrieved from reference TRBV5-1 and TRBJ2-7, is KAGVTQTPRYLIKTRGQQVTLSCSPISGHRSVSWYQQTPGQGLQFLFEYFSETQRNKGNFPGRFSGRQFSNSRSEMNVSTLELGDSALYLCASSTTGGDYEQYFGPGTRLTVT.

This clone was observed a few times. V and J are TRBV14 and TRBJ1-2; TRBD1 matches 7 bases. From germline, CDR1 is SGHDN and CDR2 FVKESK. V dropped 2 bases and J dropped 8; count of bases not matched to a gene: 11. The CDR3 contains 15 residues. The CDR3 nucleotides read TGTGCCAGCAGCCAAACCCAGACAGGGCAGTGGGGCTACACCTTC. It specifies CASSQTQTGQWGYTF.

V usage is TRBV29-1 and J usage is TRBJ2-1, with 11 nucleotides matching TRBD2. The length of the CDR3 is 17 residues. CDR1 is SQVTM, CDR2 ANQGSEA, per germline. The V and J ends lost 1 base and 2 bases, in that order; junction bases with no gene match: 7. The CDR3 loop reads CSVEGPPLAGAYNEQFF. The CDR3 DNA is TGCAGCGTTGAAGGCCCTCCACTAGCGGGGGCCTACAATGAGCAGTTCTTC.

V usage is TRBV10-2 and J usage is TRBJ1-6, with TRBD1 matching over 8 bases. CDR1 and CDR2 (germline): WSHSY, SAAADI. The length of the CDR3 is 15 residues. V gave up 5 bases and J gave up 10 bases; unmatched junction bases: 10. The CDR3 loop reads CASSLAGGAPSPLHF. The DNA of the CDR3 is TGCGCCAGCAGTTTGGCAGGGGGCGCGCCCTCACCCCTCCACTTT.

V and J are TRBV4-3 and TRBJ1-5; no firm D call. Germline V gene sequence: CDR1 LGHNA, CDR2 YSLEER. This CDR3 region has 13 residues. Trimming took 1 base from V and 5 from J, leaving 6 bases between them. The CDR3 protein is CASSQGVHQPQHF. CDR3 sequence (DNA): TGCGCCAGCAGCCAAGGGGTCCATCAGCCCCAGCATTTT.

The chain carries TRBV5-1 and TRBJ2-5; 7 bases map to TRBD1. Trimming removed 4 bases from V and 1 base from J; junction bases left unmatched: 4. The CDR3 runs to 14 residues. CDR1 is SGHRS, CDR2 YFSETQ, per germline. The CDR3 spells CASSPGQFQETQYF. As DNA, the CDR3 is TGCGCCAGCAGCCCGGGACAGTTCCAAGAGACCCAGTACTTC.

The chain uses TRBV6-2 or TRBV6-3 and TRBJ1-1, with unresolved D. CDR1 and CDR2 from the germline V gene are MNHEY and SVGEGT. This CDR3 comprises 15 residues. V was trimmed by 0 bases and J by 0 bases, leaving 8 bases between them. The CDR3 sequence: CASSYSRLMNTEAFF. CDR3 in DNA: TGTGCCAGCAGTTACTCGAGGTTGATGAACACTGAAGCTTTCTTT.

The CDR3 sequence is CASSSTRQAGGMRDEQYF. The CDR3 bases are TGTGCCAGCAGTTCTACCCGTCAAGCGGGAGGAATGAGGGACGAGCAGTACTTC. The chain has TRBV6-2 or TRBV6-3 and TRBJ2-7; 9 nucleotides align to TRBD2. Germline loops: CDR1 MNHEY, CDR2 SVGEGT. The CDR3 loop spans 18 amino acids. Germline trimming cut 4 bases from V and 5 bases from J; bases unmatched to any gene: 18.

The chain employs TRBV18 and TRBJ2-2, with TRBD1 matching 7 bases. V gave up 6 bases and J gave up 3 bases; unmatched junction bases: 4. From germline, CDR1 is KGHSH and CDR2 LQKENI. The CDR3 runs 14 residues. The CDR3 loop is CASSNRGHTGELFF. The CDR3 region has the DNA TGTGCCAGCTCTAACAGGGGCCACACCGGGGAGCTGTTTTTT.

CDR3 sequence reads: CASSHPSASAFF. DNA for the CDR3: TGTGCCAGTAGTCATCCATCAGCGTCGGCTTTCTTT. This chain connects TRBV19 to TRBJ1-1; the D is unclear. CDR1 LNHDA and CDR2 SQIVND come from the germline V gene (reference sequence). The CDR3 sequence is 12 residues long. V dropped 5 bases and J dropped 11 bases, with 15 bases sitting between them.

This rearrangement joins TRBV24-1 to TRBJ2-2; D not certain. Germline CDR1 KGHDR, CDR2 SFDVKD. V was shortened by 1 base and J by 4 bases, with 3 bases between the two germline ends. The CDR3 runs to 13 residues. CDR3 sequence reads: CATSDFTTGELFF. The CDR3 coding sequence is TGTGCCACCAGTGATTTTACCACCGGGGAGCTGTTTTTT.